This T cell receptor beta chain was documented in a study of cytomegalovirus exposure and HLA in healthy donors. This CDR3 spans 14 amino acids. Between the trimmed V and J ends, which lost 1 base and 8 bases, there was a span of 15 bases. CDR1 and CDR2 (germline): SGDLS, YYNGEE. Donors sampled were nominally healthy, though unrecorded immune exposures were likely. The study ran its PCR with 60 Vbeta and 13 Jbeta primers. Measured with immunoSEQ multiplex PCR; TCRdb has only the in-frame clones, and not every one. The data contain 55,000 to 65,000 clones, around 90% of them seen just once; the ten biggest clones take up approximately 1.6%.

The sequence derives from a man under 40 in good health and CMV-seropositive. The J gene is TRBJ1-2, the V gene TRBV9, with D unclear. Specimen: PBMCs. For the CDR3, the DNA is TGTGCCAGCAGCGTACTCGGGGAAGGAGGGGGCTACACCTTC. Translated, it gives CASSVLGEGGGYTF.